This T cell receptor beta chain was identified in a study of T cells after yellow fever vaccination. This clonotype showed up just a few times. Its antigen is as yet unknown. CDR1 MNHEY and CDR2 SVGEGT come from the germline V gene. V lost 4 bases, J lost 2 bases, and 9 bases lay in between. The length of the CDR3 is 14 residues. 5'RACE template switching added a universal primer site and UMIs to TCR cDNA. TCRdb re-called the 5' RACE reads with MiXCR, one entry per CDR3 protein. The data show a few hundred thousand distinct CDR3 sequences, approximately 16% seen once. Points from the study as a whole: Peak timing came faster in the weaker secondary response, day 5 versus 15. Post-booster samples contained most primary-vaccination clones (just under 98% CD4, roughly 88% CD8).

The chain uses TRBV6-2 or TRBV6-3 and TRBJ1-5; D may be TRBD1 (5 bases). The sequence came from a man between 18 and 29 years old who received the YFV17D yellow fever vaccine. The sequencing used PBMCs, collected 5 days after the first yellow fever vaccination. The CDR3: CASSWLGRNQPQHF. As DNA, the CDR3 is TGTGCCAGCAGTTGGTTGGGACGCAATCAGCCCCAGCATTTT.